The 15 T cell receptor beta chains reported below all come from one sample, sequenced in a study of Graves' ophthalmopathy and Graves' hyperthyroidism. Amplification from RNA transcripts yielded the TCR beta CDR3 regions. HTBI-primed RT-PCR formed the first round, and a multiplex PCR formed the second. One entry per CDR3 protein, called by TCRdb with MiXCR from the multiplex PCR reads. Here the sample spans about 620,000 distinct CDR3 sequences, about a fifth being singletons. Sequences were obtained from peripheral blood. The receptor source for this set is a woman aged 18-35 years with stable Graves' hyperthyroidism. Some clones in this sample may be carry-over from other donors' samples.

In its sample, this clonotype was seen many times. The rearrangement links TRBV7-3 to TRBJ2-5; D unclear. CDR1 is SGHTA, CDR2 FQGTGA, per germline. V gave up 4 bases and J gave up 1 base, with 13 bases separating them. The CDR3 is 15 residues long. The CDR3 reads CASSWAGGFQETQYF. For the CDR3, the DNA is TGTGCCAGCAGCTGGGCAGGCGGCTTCCAAGAGACCCAGTACTTC.

The gene calls are TRBV11-2 and TRBJ1-6; D uncertain. The CDR3 spans 13 residues. The V gene lost 1 base and the J gene lost 6 bases, with 4 bases spanning the gap. Per the germline V gene, CDR1 is SGHAT and CDR2 is FQNNGV. CDR3 DNA sequence: TGTGCCAGCAGCTTAGCTTTTAATTCACCCCTCCACTTT. It specifies CASSLAFNSPLHF.

This chain joins TRBV29-1 and TRBJ1-2, with unresolved D. This CDR3 spans 13 amino acids. Per germline, CDR1 SQVTM and CDR2 ANQGSEA. V lost 1 base, J lost 6 bases, and 12 bases lay in between. Written as DNA, the CDR3 is TGCAGCGTTGAAGGGCCTACCCCAGATGGCTACACCTTC. Protein sequence: CSVEGPTPDGYTF.

This sequence joins TRBV18 and TRBJ1-2; no clear D gene. The CDR3 consists of 13 residues. The V gene's germline CDR1 is KGHSH and CDR2 LQKENI. Trimming removed 3 bases at V and 6 bases at J, with 11 bases between. For the CDR3, the DNA is TGTGCCAGCTCACCCCAACCGAGGGATGGCTACACCTTC. Protein: CASSPQPRDGYTF.

This clonotype has just a few counts. The V and J genes are TRBV4-1 and TRBJ2-7, with D possibly matching TRBD2 (5 bases). The V gene lost 3 bases and the J gene lost 4 bases, with 25 bases spanning the gap. The germline V gene has CDR1 MGHRA and CDR2 YSYEKL. The CDR3 loop spans 18 amino acids. The CDR3 DNA follows: TGCGCCAGCAGCCATAAGACCTCTGGCGGAGGCCCCCTGTACGAGCAGTACTTC. This sequence encodes CASSHKTSGGGPLYEQYF.

The genes are TRBV6-1 and TRBJ1-2, with 7 bases that match TRBD1. The ends lost 6 bases at V and 7 bases at J; junction bases unmatched: 8. This CDR3 is built from 13 residues. CDR1 is MNHNS, CDR2 SASEGT, per germline. The CDR3 region has the DNA TGTGCCAGCAGAACCACCGACAGGGCTGGCTACACCTTC. It yields the protein CASRTTDRAGYTF.

To note about this clonotype: One end of the junction is discordant with germline, which a read error may explain. This rearrangement joins TRBV18 to TRBJ2-5; D not resolved. The germline CDR1 and CDR2 sequences are KGHSH and LQKENI. CDR3 length equals 14 residues. Here the CDR3 DNA reads TGTGTCAGCTCACCGCCTCCTTCCCAAGAGACCCAGTACTTC. It specifies CVSSPPPSQETQYF.

At least ten counts were recorded for this clonotype. The chain uses TRBV28 and TRBJ1-2, with D perhaps TRBD1 (6 bases). CDR1 is MDHEN, CDR2 SYDVKM, per germline. V lost 6 bases, J lost 3 bases, and 23 bases lay in between. CDR3 length: 17 residues. The CDR3 bases are TGTGCCAGCAGGACCCCCGCCGGCAGGGAGGGGGACTATGGCTACACCTTC. Translation: CASRTPAGREGDYGYTF.

This clonotype was seen at least ten times. This chain joins TRBV11-1 and TRBJ2-5; 8 positions agree with TRBD1. The CDR3 contains 17 residues. Germline values: CDR1 SGHAT, CDR2 FQDESV (reference sequence). V shed 1 base and J 5 bases; nucleotides not matched to a gene: 12. The CDR3 DNA reads as TGTGCCAGCAGCTTAGTTGGGGACAGGCTCAGTGCGGAGACCCAGTACTTC. Encoded protein: CASSLVGDRLSAETQYF.

Ten or more counts support this clonotype. The chain is built from TRBV10-1 and TRBJ1-6, with unresolved D. The V gene lost 0 bases and the J gene lost 9 bases, with 15 bases spanning the gap. Germline CDR1 reads WNHNN; CDR2 reads SYGVQD (reference sequence). The CDR3 extends over 16 amino acids. The DNA of the CDR3 is TGCGCCAGCAGTGAGTCCGGGCGCGGGGTAGGTTCACCCCTCCACTTT. It encodes CASSESGRGVGSPLHF.

This clonotype was detected ten times or more. This sequence joins TRBV11-2 and TRBJ1-6; D gene uncertain. The CDR3 runs 17 residues. Between the trimmed V and J ends, which lost 5 bases and 5 bases, there was a span of 19 bases. Germline V gene data show CDR1 as SGHAT and CDR2 as FQNNGV. This CDR3 is CASSAAPGASDNSPLHF. The CDR3 DNA reads as TGTGCCAGCAGCGCAGCCCCGGGAGCCTCTGATAATTCACCCCTCCACTTT.

CDR3 DNA sequence: TGTGCCAGCAGTGGTCGGACAGGAGGGAACACTGAAGCTTTCTTT. Its translation: CASSGRTGGNTEAFF. This sequence joins TRBV2 and TRBJ1-1; 7 bases align to TRBD1. The V gene end was trimmed by 4 bases and the J gene end by 1 base; junction bases not matched to a gene: 6. The CDR3 sequence is 15 residues long. The germline V gene encodes CDR1 SNHLY and CDR2 FYNNEI.

V gene TRBV4-1 combines with J gene TRBJ1-5; 11 bases align to TRBD1. Germline V gives CDR1 MGHRA, CDR2 YSYEKL. Unmatched junction bases numbered 10, after V lost 1 base and J lost 11 bases. The length of the CDR3 is 16 residues. CDR3: CASSQGRGQGVKSQHF. The CDR3 DNA is TGCGCCAGCAGCCAAGGGAGGGGACAGGGGGTAAAGTCCCAGCATTTT.

This rearrangement joins TRBV18 to TRBJ2-7, with 9 bases aligning to TRBD2. CDR1 KGHSH and CDR2 LQKENI come from the germline V gene. Losses at the gene ends were 0 bases for V and 4 bases for J; bases not matched to a gene: 7. CDR3 length equals 16 residues. As DNA, the CDR3 is TGTGCCAGCTCACCACCCACCCTAGCGGGGTTATACGAGCAGTACTTC. It specifies CASSPPTLAGLYEQYF.

This clonotype has only one observation. DNA for the CDR3: TGTGCCAGCAGCCTCCGGGACAGGTTATCTTACGAGCAGTACTTC. This codes for CASSLRDRLSYEQYF. The J gene is TRBJ2-7, the V gene TRBV6-1; 8 bases line up with TRBD1. Trimming took 6 bases from V and 4 from J; bases not matched to a gene: 11. Germline assignment: CDR1 MNHNS and CDR2 SASEGT. The CDR3 contains 15 residues.